Listed below are T cell receptor beta chains from one sample, sequenced in a study of T cell repertoires and HLA-DP antigens. Only in-frame clones appear in the TCRdb table, and some are missing; sequencing was by immunoSEQ multiplex PCR. The table lists approximately 110,000 clones, 80% to 95% of them singletons, with around 0.25% in the top ten. Their antigens are not known. The sample was CD4+ T cells from PBMCs. These receptors were collected from a woman aged 18 to 35 in good health and CMV-seronegative. Each CDR3 is given with its conserved first and last residue. D genes are given only for firm matches. Expanded clones get a size class; other rows say once, few or many, or leave the size out.

-	-	TRBV6-5	TRBJ2-5	CASRQRGRETQYF	TGTGCCAGCAGGCAAAGGGGAAGGGAGACCCAGTACTTC
-	-	TRBV19	TRBJ1-5	CASSIVGGSNQPQHF	TGTGCCAGTAGTATAGTGGGGGGATCCAATCAGCCCCAGCATTTT
TRBD1	-	TRBV28	TRBJ2-7	CASSLVGTGDYEQYF	TGTGCCAGCAGTCTTGTGGGGACAGGGGACTACGAGCAGTACTTC
TRBD1	-	TRBV29-1	TRBJ2-5	CSVADRSQETQYF	TGCAGCGTTGCGGACAGGTCCCAAGAGACCCAGTACTTC
-	-	TRBV13	TRBJ1-1	CASSSQAEAFF	TGTGCCAGCAGCTCACAGGCTGAAGCTTTCTTT
-	-	TRBV5-1	TRBJ2-5	CASSLGRIGETQYF	TGCGCCAGCAGCTTGGGACGGATCGGGGAGACCCAGTACTTC
-	-	TRBV7-6	TRBJ2-3	CASSSLAVVGDTQYF	TGTGCCAGCAGCTCATTAGCGGTAGTGGGGGATACGCAGTATTTT
-	-	TRBV7-2	TRBJ2-7	CASSLRWPATRGEQYF	TGTGCCAGCAGCTTAAGGTGGCCTGCTACGCGTGGGGAGCAGTACTTC
TRBD1	-	TRBV5-1	TRBJ2-1	CASSPGTGTYNEQFF	TGCGCCAGCAGCCCCGGGACAGGTACTTACAATGAGCAGTTCTTC
-	-	TRBV18	TRBJ1-1	CASSFRITGDTEAFF	TGTGCCAGCTCGTTCCGTATTACGGGGGACACTGAAGCTTTCTTT
-	-	TRBV11-2	TRBJ2-7	CASSLVGLGHEQYF	TGTGCCAGCAGCTTAGTCGGGTTAGGCCACGAGCAGTACTTC
TRBD1	-	TRBV5-4	TRBJ1-5	CASSLAGGQGAVQPQHF	TGTGCCAGCAGCTTGGCCGGGGGACAGGGGGCCGTTCAGCCCCAGCATTTT
TRBD2	-	TRBV9	TRBJ2-2	CASSGTSGMTGELFF	TGTGCCAGCAGCGGGACTAGCGGTATGACCGGGGAGCTGTTTTTT
-	-	TRBV2	TRBJ1-1	CASSGSMNTEAFF	TGTGCCAGCAGTGGCTCCATGAACACTGAAGCTTTCTTT
-	-	TRBV7-3	TRBJ2-1	CASKRAAPYNEQFF	TGTGCCAGCAAGCGGGCCGCCCCATACAATGAGCAGTTCTTC
-	-	TRBV2	TRBJ1-4	CASSEARVSEKLFF	TGTGCCAGCAGTGAAGCCAGGGTGAGCGAAAAACTGTTTTTT
TRBD2	once	TRBV5-1	TRBJ2-1	CASSDSAGYNEQFF	TGCGCCAGCAGCGATTCAGCGGGGTACAATGAGCAGTTCTTC
-	-	TRBV25-1	TRBJ2-5	CASSEYWYFQETQYF	TGTGCCAGCAGTGAATACTGGTACTTCCAAGAGACCCAGTACTTC
TRBD1	-	TRBV15	TRBJ2-7	CATSKSRQGSGEQYF	TGTGCCACCAGCAAATCGAGACAGGGATCGGGGGAGCAGTACTTC
-	-	TRBV6-1	TRBJ1-5	CASGLVRGNQPQHF	TGTGCCAGCGGTCTAGTTAGGGGCAATCAGCCCCAGCATTTT
TRBD1	-	TRBV2	TRBJ1-6	CASRATGGTLHF	TGTGCCAGCAGAGCGACAGGGGGGACCCTCCACTTT
TRBD2	-	TRBV4-1	TRBJ2-7	CASSHRTSGPRYEQYF	TGCGCCAGCAGCCATCGCACTAGCGGGCCACGCTACGAGCAGTACTTC
-	-	TRBV6-5	TRBJ1-4	CASSRRQEEKLFF	TGTGCCAGCAGTCGACGACAGGAGGAAAAACTGTTTTTT
-	-	TRBV18	TRBJ1-1	CATKGSLNTEAFF	TGTGCCACCAAGGGCAGCCTGAACACTGAAGCTTTCTTT
-	few	TRBV19	TRBJ1-2	CASRVQGNYGYTF	TGTGCCAGTAGGGTTCAGGGTAACTATGGCTACACCTTC
TRBD2	-	TRBV7-7	TRBJ2-1	CASSLGTSGSNEQFF	TGTGCTAGCAGCTTGGGGACTAGCGGGAGCAATGAGCAGTTCTTC
TRBD2	-	TRBV18	TRBJ2-3	CASSLRTSGSSDTQYF	TGTGCCAGCTCTCTCCGGACTAGCGGGAGTTCAGATACGCAGTATTTT
TRBD2	-	TRBV9	TRBJ2-7	CASSVGSRLAGGKTYEQYF	TGTGCCAGCAGCGTAGGGAGTCGTCTAGCGGGAGGGAAAACCTACGAGCAGTACTTC
-	-	TRBV6-6	TRBJ1-2	CASTNSGANYGYTF	TGTGCCAGCACCAACTCGGGGGCTAACTATGGCTACACCTTC
-	few	TRBV6-5	TRBJ1-6	CASNQGSSPLHF	TGTGCCAGCAATCAGGGAAGTTCACCCCTCCACTTT
TRBD2	-	TRBV11-2	TRBJ2-7	CASSRAGTSGTGEQYF	TGTGCCAGCAGCCGCGCCGGGACTAGCGGGACGGGAGAGCAGTACTTC
-	once	TRBV5-1	TRBJ1-1	CASSLEGGNTEAFF	TGCGCCAGCAGCTTGGAGGGCGGGAACACTGAAGCTTTCTTT
-	-	TRBV9	TRBJ2-6	CASSVTVAGANVLTF	TGTGCCAGCAGCGTAACCGTGGCTGGGGCCAACGTCCTGACTTTC
TRBD1	-	TRBV4-2	TRBJ1-6	CASSLGQGNSPLHF	TGTGCCAGCAGCCTTGGACAGGGAAATTCACCCCTCCACTTT
-	-	TRBV25-1	TRBJ1-5	CASSPGVGPQHF	TGTGCCAGCAGTCCCGGGGTTGGGCCCCAGCATTTT
-	-	TRBV11-2	TRBJ1-1	CASGGFPAFF	TGTGCCAGCGGGGGATTTCCAGCTTTCTTT
TRBD2	-	TRBV5-4	TRBJ2-5	CAVGRGVQETQYF	TGTGCAGTCGGTCGGGGGGTCCAAGAGACCCAGTACTTC
TRBD1	-	TRBV29-1	TRBJ1-5	CSVRTGDQPQHF	TGCAGCGTTAGGACAGGGGATCAGCCCCAGCATTTT
-	-	TRBV15	TRBJ1-6	CATSRDREYSPLHF	TGTGCCACCAGCAGAGACAGGGAGTATTCACCCCTCCACTTT
TRBD2	-	TRBV7-6	TRBJ2-1	CASSLAGLAGFYNEQFF	TGTGCCAGCAGCTTAGCGGGACTAGCGGGGTTCTACAATGAGCAGTTCTTC
TRBD1	-	TRBV27	TRBJ2-7	CASSRTGGSGEQYF	TGTGCCAGCAGTCGGACAGGGGGTTCGGGCGAGCAGTACTTC
-	-	TRBV11-2	TRBJ1-1	CASCPGMINTEAFF	TGTGCCAGTTGCCCGGGGATGATCAACACTGAAGCTTTCTTT